The present TCR beta chain was sequenced within a study of a mutant IDH1 vaccine in newly diagnosed glioma listed by TCRdb under 2021. For context, the study as a whole: Vaccination was initiated 4-6 weeks after radiotherapy alone, or concurrently with temozolomide cycles in the chemotherapy-containing groups. Of the roughly 34 treated patients, approximately 60% were male and approximately 40% were female, and a mean age of around 40 years was recorded. Prior to enrollment, patients had been given standard therapy consisting of radiotherapy alone, temozolomide alone, or radiochemotherapy with temozolomide, with the combination given to most patients. The week-35 safety follow-up was designated visit V12, and the week-47 end of study was designated visit V13. Peripheral blood samples were drawn at six visits, namely V03 (baseline), V05, V07, V10, V12 and V13. Longitudinal TCRB deep sequencing was performed for some 25 treated patients wherever samples were available for exploratory analyses. Results and caveats for the whole study, not just this receptor: PBMC samples for TCRB deep sequencing were selected based on availability. No apparent relationship was observed between pseudoprogression and alterations in the top peripheral T cell clonotypes detected by TCRB sequencing. Immune responses induced by the vaccine were seen in roughly 95% of patients across multiple MHC alleles. According to the authors, sample limitations meant that analyses of patient blood samples could not be reproduced.

This clone showed up just once. Its antigen is still unknown. The sample holds no much larger clone one base away, and base qualities are not on file. Library preparation was by the immunoSEQ multiplex PCR assay. The hsTCRB Kit was used according to the manufacturer's protocol to amplify rearranged TCR beta chain sequences. Sequencing of TCRB libraries was carried out on an Illumina MiSeq. The authors processed their data as follows. The kit vendor's proprietary platform handled demultiplexing, trimming and gene mapping. TCRdb obtained this table from immuneACCESS and retained in-frame rearrangements with V and J assigned. These tables miss some clones; where compared with another copy, unresolved V genes account for less than half of the shortfall, and the remainder is unexplained. D and trimming were read from the DNA, whereas the V and J calls and clone size are those reported in that table. This sample holds 40,000 to 60,000 clones; roughly 80% were observed only once. Approximately 6.7% of the sample comes from the top ten.

The label giving this sample's time point can be read as: week 35, safety follow-up. Each vaccine dose was 300 ug of a 20-mer mutant IDH1 peptide in Montanide, given subcutaneously with topical imiquimod. Patients received eight vaccinations in weeks 1, 3, 5, 7, 11, 15, 19 and 23, corresponding to visits V03 through V10. The donors had newly diagnosed IDH1-mutant astrocytomas of WHO grade 3 or 4 that showed loss of nuclear ATRX. The samples were drawn from NOA16, a multicentre, single-arm, open-label phase I trial in Germany that tested a mutant IDH1 peptide vaccine in humans for the first time. The DNeasy Blood and Tissue Kit was used to extract genomic DNA from EDTA blood for TCRB sequencing. V trim: 10 bases; J trim: 3 bases; unmatched bases: 8. Counted from cysteine to phenylalanine, this CDR3 has 15 amino acids. This entry keeps only the CDR3 DNA: 45 bases, framed from base 1. CDR1 SNHLY and CDR2 FYNNEI were looked up in the germline V gene.

In this chain, TRBV2 is recombined with TRBJ2-2; 10 middle bases align to TRBD1. The origin of this receptor is a man aged 40-49 years with glioma. The sample consisted of PBMCs, taken from a glioma patient whose treatment included an IDH1 peptide vaccine. The nucleotide sequence reads TGTGCCACAATCGGGACAGGGGCTCACACCGGGGAGCTGTTTTTT. Translated, this is CATIGTGAHTGELFF.